This is a list of T cell receptor beta chains from one sample in a study of T cell responses to AZD1222 COVID-19 vaccine. Some clones are missing from TCRdb's copy, which holds only in-frame ones; the method was immunoSEQ multiplex PCR. The profile shows 150,000 to 200,000 clones, roughly 92% of them singletons. The sequencing used peripheral blood, collected on day 0 of AZD1222 vaccination. These receptor sequences come from an adult in good health. Each CDR3 is given with its conserved first and last residue. Each record gives: CDR3 DNA, CDR3 protein, D gene, clone size, V gene, J gene. A D gene is named only where the DNA matches it firmly. A row's size may be missing; if present it is once, few, many or a size class.

CDR3nt: TGCGCCAGCAGCTTCAGGGGCGCAGGGTACGAGCAGTACTTC; CDR3aa: CASSFRGAGYEQYF; d_gene: -; abundance: -; v_gene: TRBV5-1; j_gene: TRBJ2-7
CDR3nt: TGTGCCATCAGTGAAGGGAGTTCCTACGAGCAGTACTTC; CDR3aa: CAISEGSSYEQYF; d_gene: -; abundance: -; v_gene: TRBV10-3; j_gene: TRBJ2-7
CDR3nt: TGTGCCAGCAGCTTAGATCCGAGTATTCATGCGACCCAGTACTTC; CDR3aa: CASSLDPSIHATQYF; d_gene: -; abundance: few; v_gene: TRBV11-3; j_gene: TRBJ2-5
CDR3nt: TGTGCCAGCAGTCAGGACAGGGAAGCTTTCTTT; CDR3aa: CASSQDREAFF; d_gene: TRBD1; abundance: -; v_gene: TRBV27; j_gene: TRBJ1-1
CDR3nt: TGTGCCAGTATGGGGTTTACAGGAGGCACTGAAGCTTTCTTT; CDR3aa: CASMGFTGGTEAFF; d_gene: -; abundance: once; v_gene: TRBV19; j_gene: TRBJ1-1
CDR3nt: TGTGCCAGCACCTCGAATCCGGGCTACCTAGACACCGGGGAGCTGTTTTTT; CDR3aa: CASTSNPGYLDTGELFF; d_gene: -; abundance: -; v_gene: TRBV11-2; j_gene: TRBJ2-2
CDR3nt: TGTGCCAGCAGTCGTGGGTCCTTGTCCTACGAGCAGTACTTC; CDR3aa: CASSRGSLSYEQYF; d_gene: -; abundance: -; v_gene: TRBV27; j_gene: TRBJ2-7
CDR3nt: TGTGCCAGCAGTGAAGTGCGGGGGCCAAGCAATCAGCCCCAGCATTTT; CDR3aa: CASSEVRGPSNQPQHF; d_gene: -; abundance: -; v_gene: TRBV6-1; j_gene: TRBJ1-5
CDR3nt: TGTGCCAGCCGAATTAGCGGCGTCGAGACCCAGTACTTC; CDR3aa: CASRISGVETQYF; d_gene: -; abundance: once; v_gene: TRBV21-1; j_gene: TRBJ2-5
CDR3nt: TGTGCCAGCAGCTTAGGTTCAGGGATATCGGAGACCCAGTACTTC; CDR3aa: CASSLGSGISETQYF; d_gene: -; abundance: few; v_gene: TRBV11-2; j_gene: TRBJ2-5
CDR3nt: TGTGCCAGCAGTTACTTCGACAGGGGGAATTCACCCCTCCACTTT; CDR3aa: CASSYFDRGNSPLHF; d_gene: TRBD1; abundance: -; v_gene: TRBV6-5; j_gene: TRBJ1-6
CDR3nt: TGTGCCAGCAGCTTTGGACAGGAGAATGAGCAGTTCTTC; CDR3aa: CASSFGQENEQFF; d_gene: TRBD1; abundance: -; v_gene: TRBV5-4; j_gene: TRBJ2-1
CDR3nt: TGTGCCAGCAGTTTATCGGGAGGGTTCGGCTACACCTTC; CDR3aa: CASSLSGGFGYTF; d_gene: -; abundance: -; v_gene: TRBV27; j_gene: TRBJ1-2
CDR3nt: TGTGCCAGCAGCTTAACAAGCGGTGACGGCTACGAGCAGTACTTC; CDR3aa: CASSLTSGDGYEQYF; d_gene: -; abundance: -; v_gene: TRBV11-2; j_gene: TRBJ2-7
CDR3nt: TGTGCCAGCAGCTTGCCCTCGACAGGGGCCGGAAACACCATATATTTT; CDR3aa: CASSLPSTGAGNTIYF; d_gene: TRBD1; abundance: -; v_gene: TRBV5-4; j_gene: TRBJ1-3
CDR3nt: TGTGCCAGCAGCTTTTCTGGGGGACTAGCGGGAGGAGAGACCCAGTACTTC; CDR3aa: CASSFSGGLAGGETQYF; d_gene: TRBD2; abundance: -; v_gene: TRBV7-6; j_gene: TRBJ2-5
CDR3nt: TGCGCCAGCAGTCAATCGGGCGGTCTAAAGCCCCAGCATTTT; CDR3aa: CASSQSGGLKPQHF; d_gene: -; abundance: -; v_gene: TRBV23-1; j_gene: TRBJ1-5
CDR3nt: TGTGCCAGCAGCTTCCTGACGGGGAGAGGTTCTGGGGCCAACGTCCTGACTTTC; CDR3aa: CASSFLTGRGSGANVLTF; d_gene: -; abundance: few; v_gene: TRBV5-8; j_gene: TRBJ2-6
CDR3nt: TGTGCCAGTAGTATAGGGGGACTAGCGGGTTACGAGCAGTACTTC; CDR3aa: CASSIGGLAGYEQYF; d_gene: TRBD2; abundance: -; v_gene: TRBV19; j_gene: TRBJ2-7
CDR3nt: TGCGCCAGCAGCGGGACAGGGGGCTATGGCTACACCTTC; CDR3aa: CASSGTGGYGYTF; d_gene: TRBD1; abundance: -; v_gene: TRBV5-1; j_gene: TRBJ1-2
CDR3nt: TGCGCCAGCAGAATACCGGGACAGATTAACACCGGGGAGCTGTTTTTT; CDR3aa: CASRIPGQINTGELFF; d_gene: TRBD1; abundance: -; v_gene: TRBV5-1; j_gene: TRBJ2-2
CDR3nt: TGTGCCAGCAGCTTGGGGGCAGTGGGTCAGCCCCAGCATTTT; CDR3aa: CASSLGAVGQPQHF; d_gene: -; abundance: few; v_gene: TRBV5-5; j_gene: TRBJ1-5
CDR3nt: TGCGCCAGCAGTGTGGGAACAGGGGTTTCTGTAGAGCAGTACTTC; CDR3aa: CASSVGTGVSVEQYF; d_gene: TRBD1; abundance: -; v_gene: TRBV10-2; j_gene: TRBJ2-7
CDR3nt: TGTGCCTGGGCTCTTGGGCCGAATGAGCAGTTCTTC; CDR3aa: CAWALGPNEQFF; d_gene: -; abundance: -; v_gene: TRBV30; j_gene: TRBJ2-1
CDR3nt: TGTGCCAGCAGTGCCTACAGGATGGGGAACACTGAAGCTTTCTTT; CDR3aa: CASSAYRMGNTEAFF; d_gene: -; abundance: -; v_gene: TRBV27; j_gene: TRBJ1-1
CDR3nt: TGTGCCAGCAGCTTGGCGGCGGGAGGGCCATATGAGCAGTTCTTC; CDR3aa: CASSLAAGGPYEQFF; d_gene: TRBD2; abundance: -; v_gene: TRBV5-5; j_gene: TRBJ2-1
CDR3nt: TGTGCCTGGAGTGTGTCTGGGGGTGAAGCTTTCTTT; CDR3aa: CAWSVSGGEAFF; d_gene: -; abundance: -; v_gene: TRBV30; j_gene: TRBJ1-1
CDR3nt: TGTGCCAGCAGTTACGAGGACTCCAGCTCCTACGAGCAGTACTTC; CDR3aa: CASSYEDSSSYEQYF; d_gene: -; abundance: -; v_gene: TRBV6-5; j_gene: TRBJ2-7
CDR3nt: TGTGCTAGTGGCGGGGACAGGGTCACTGAAGCTTTCTTT; CDR3aa: CASGGDRVTEAFF; d_gene: TRBD1; abundance: -; v_gene: TRBV12-5; j_gene: TRBJ1-1
CDR3nt: TGTGCCAGCAGTGAATCTCCGACAGGGGGTTATGGCTACACCTTC; CDR3aa: CASSESPTGGYGYTF; d_gene: TRBD1; abundance: -; v_gene: TRBV6-1; j_gene: TRBJ1-2
CDR3nt: TGTGCCAGCAGTATAAGGTGGCTGGGCACTGAAGCTTTCTTT; CDR3aa: CASSIRWLGTEAFF; d_gene: -; abundance: -; v_gene: TRBV21-1; j_gene: TRBJ1-1
CDR3nt: TGTGCCTGGAGTTTATACAGGGGAGGCTATGGCTACACCTTC; CDR3aa: CAWSLYRGGYGYTF; d_gene: TRBD1; abundance: -; v_gene: TRBV30; j_gene: TRBJ1-2
CDR3nt: TGTGCCAGCAGCCACCCACAGGGGAACACTGAAGCTTTCTTT; CDR3aa: CASSHPQGNTEAFF; d_gene: -; abundance: -; v_gene: TRBV3-1/TRBV3-2; j_gene: TRBJ1-1
CDR3nt: TGTGCCAGCAGCCTAACGACAGGGCAGAATGAAAAACTGTTTTTT; CDR3aa: CASSLTTGQNEKLFF; d_gene: TRBD1; abundance: few; v_gene: TRBV7-9; j_gene: TRBJ1-4
CDR3nt: TGTGCCAGCAGTGAACCCGCCGGGGGATCACCCCTCCACTTT; CDR3aa: CASSEPAGGSPLHF; d_gene: -; abundance: once; v_gene: TRBV6-1; j_gene: TRBJ1-6
CDR3nt: TGTGCCAGCAGGAGGGCGGAATCACCCCTCCACTTT; CDR3aa: CASRRAESPLHF; d_gene: -; abundance: -; v_gene: TRBV6-5; j_gene: TRBJ1-6
CDR3nt: TGTGCCTGGAGTACGGGGGCGAAAAACATTCAGTACTTC; CDR3aa: CAWSTGAKNIQYF; d_gene: -; abundance: -; v_gene: TRBV30; j_gene: TRBJ2-4
CDR3nt: TGCGCCAGCAGCGCCAGAGACAGGGTTAATGAAAAACTGTTTTTT; CDR3aa: CASSARDRVNEKLFF; d_gene: TRBD1; abundance: once; v_gene: TRBV10-2; j_gene: TRBJ1-4
CDR3nt: TGTGCCAGCAGTGAATACGCGGGAGTGGAGACCCAGTACTTC; CDR3aa: CASSEYAGVETQYF; d_gene: TRBD2; abundance: -; v_gene: TRBV25-1; j_gene: TRBJ2-5
CDR3nt: TGTGCCAGCAGCGGCCGGGACAGGGGACCCTATGGCTACACCTTC; CDR3aa: CASSGRDRGPYGYTF; d_gene: TRBD1; abundance: once; v_gene: TRBV25-1; j_gene: TRBJ1-2
CDR3nt: TGCGCCAGCAGCCCTGACCGGACAGCCGGGGAGCTGTTTTTT; CDR3aa: CASSPDRTAGELFF; d_gene: -; abundance: -; v_gene: TRBV4-1; j_gene: TRBJ2-2
CDR3nt: TGTGCCAGCAGGGGAGGGGGCACTCACTATGGCTACACCTTC; CDR3aa: CASRGGGTHYGYTF; d_gene: TRBD1; abundance: -; v_gene: TRBV6-5; j_gene: TRBJ1-2
CDR3nt: TGTGCCAGCTCGCCACAGGGACTGTGGACCGGGGAGCTGTTTTTT; CDR3aa: CASSPQGLWTGELFF; d_gene: -; abundance: -; v_gene: TRBV18; j_gene: TRBJ2-2
CDR3nt: TGTGCCAGTAGTATTGGCGGCCAGGGGGCGTTGTACATTCAGTACTTC; CDR3aa: CASSIGGQGALYIQYF; d_gene: TRBD1; abundance: -; v_gene: TRBV19; j_gene: TRBJ2-4
CDR3nt: TGTGCCAGCAGCAAAGGGGGCCGGGACAGTACTTCTTCAACTAATGAAAAACTGTTTTTT; CDR3aa: CASSKGGRDSTSSTNEKLFF; d_gene: -; abundance: -; v_gene: TRBV21-1; j_gene: TRBJ1-4